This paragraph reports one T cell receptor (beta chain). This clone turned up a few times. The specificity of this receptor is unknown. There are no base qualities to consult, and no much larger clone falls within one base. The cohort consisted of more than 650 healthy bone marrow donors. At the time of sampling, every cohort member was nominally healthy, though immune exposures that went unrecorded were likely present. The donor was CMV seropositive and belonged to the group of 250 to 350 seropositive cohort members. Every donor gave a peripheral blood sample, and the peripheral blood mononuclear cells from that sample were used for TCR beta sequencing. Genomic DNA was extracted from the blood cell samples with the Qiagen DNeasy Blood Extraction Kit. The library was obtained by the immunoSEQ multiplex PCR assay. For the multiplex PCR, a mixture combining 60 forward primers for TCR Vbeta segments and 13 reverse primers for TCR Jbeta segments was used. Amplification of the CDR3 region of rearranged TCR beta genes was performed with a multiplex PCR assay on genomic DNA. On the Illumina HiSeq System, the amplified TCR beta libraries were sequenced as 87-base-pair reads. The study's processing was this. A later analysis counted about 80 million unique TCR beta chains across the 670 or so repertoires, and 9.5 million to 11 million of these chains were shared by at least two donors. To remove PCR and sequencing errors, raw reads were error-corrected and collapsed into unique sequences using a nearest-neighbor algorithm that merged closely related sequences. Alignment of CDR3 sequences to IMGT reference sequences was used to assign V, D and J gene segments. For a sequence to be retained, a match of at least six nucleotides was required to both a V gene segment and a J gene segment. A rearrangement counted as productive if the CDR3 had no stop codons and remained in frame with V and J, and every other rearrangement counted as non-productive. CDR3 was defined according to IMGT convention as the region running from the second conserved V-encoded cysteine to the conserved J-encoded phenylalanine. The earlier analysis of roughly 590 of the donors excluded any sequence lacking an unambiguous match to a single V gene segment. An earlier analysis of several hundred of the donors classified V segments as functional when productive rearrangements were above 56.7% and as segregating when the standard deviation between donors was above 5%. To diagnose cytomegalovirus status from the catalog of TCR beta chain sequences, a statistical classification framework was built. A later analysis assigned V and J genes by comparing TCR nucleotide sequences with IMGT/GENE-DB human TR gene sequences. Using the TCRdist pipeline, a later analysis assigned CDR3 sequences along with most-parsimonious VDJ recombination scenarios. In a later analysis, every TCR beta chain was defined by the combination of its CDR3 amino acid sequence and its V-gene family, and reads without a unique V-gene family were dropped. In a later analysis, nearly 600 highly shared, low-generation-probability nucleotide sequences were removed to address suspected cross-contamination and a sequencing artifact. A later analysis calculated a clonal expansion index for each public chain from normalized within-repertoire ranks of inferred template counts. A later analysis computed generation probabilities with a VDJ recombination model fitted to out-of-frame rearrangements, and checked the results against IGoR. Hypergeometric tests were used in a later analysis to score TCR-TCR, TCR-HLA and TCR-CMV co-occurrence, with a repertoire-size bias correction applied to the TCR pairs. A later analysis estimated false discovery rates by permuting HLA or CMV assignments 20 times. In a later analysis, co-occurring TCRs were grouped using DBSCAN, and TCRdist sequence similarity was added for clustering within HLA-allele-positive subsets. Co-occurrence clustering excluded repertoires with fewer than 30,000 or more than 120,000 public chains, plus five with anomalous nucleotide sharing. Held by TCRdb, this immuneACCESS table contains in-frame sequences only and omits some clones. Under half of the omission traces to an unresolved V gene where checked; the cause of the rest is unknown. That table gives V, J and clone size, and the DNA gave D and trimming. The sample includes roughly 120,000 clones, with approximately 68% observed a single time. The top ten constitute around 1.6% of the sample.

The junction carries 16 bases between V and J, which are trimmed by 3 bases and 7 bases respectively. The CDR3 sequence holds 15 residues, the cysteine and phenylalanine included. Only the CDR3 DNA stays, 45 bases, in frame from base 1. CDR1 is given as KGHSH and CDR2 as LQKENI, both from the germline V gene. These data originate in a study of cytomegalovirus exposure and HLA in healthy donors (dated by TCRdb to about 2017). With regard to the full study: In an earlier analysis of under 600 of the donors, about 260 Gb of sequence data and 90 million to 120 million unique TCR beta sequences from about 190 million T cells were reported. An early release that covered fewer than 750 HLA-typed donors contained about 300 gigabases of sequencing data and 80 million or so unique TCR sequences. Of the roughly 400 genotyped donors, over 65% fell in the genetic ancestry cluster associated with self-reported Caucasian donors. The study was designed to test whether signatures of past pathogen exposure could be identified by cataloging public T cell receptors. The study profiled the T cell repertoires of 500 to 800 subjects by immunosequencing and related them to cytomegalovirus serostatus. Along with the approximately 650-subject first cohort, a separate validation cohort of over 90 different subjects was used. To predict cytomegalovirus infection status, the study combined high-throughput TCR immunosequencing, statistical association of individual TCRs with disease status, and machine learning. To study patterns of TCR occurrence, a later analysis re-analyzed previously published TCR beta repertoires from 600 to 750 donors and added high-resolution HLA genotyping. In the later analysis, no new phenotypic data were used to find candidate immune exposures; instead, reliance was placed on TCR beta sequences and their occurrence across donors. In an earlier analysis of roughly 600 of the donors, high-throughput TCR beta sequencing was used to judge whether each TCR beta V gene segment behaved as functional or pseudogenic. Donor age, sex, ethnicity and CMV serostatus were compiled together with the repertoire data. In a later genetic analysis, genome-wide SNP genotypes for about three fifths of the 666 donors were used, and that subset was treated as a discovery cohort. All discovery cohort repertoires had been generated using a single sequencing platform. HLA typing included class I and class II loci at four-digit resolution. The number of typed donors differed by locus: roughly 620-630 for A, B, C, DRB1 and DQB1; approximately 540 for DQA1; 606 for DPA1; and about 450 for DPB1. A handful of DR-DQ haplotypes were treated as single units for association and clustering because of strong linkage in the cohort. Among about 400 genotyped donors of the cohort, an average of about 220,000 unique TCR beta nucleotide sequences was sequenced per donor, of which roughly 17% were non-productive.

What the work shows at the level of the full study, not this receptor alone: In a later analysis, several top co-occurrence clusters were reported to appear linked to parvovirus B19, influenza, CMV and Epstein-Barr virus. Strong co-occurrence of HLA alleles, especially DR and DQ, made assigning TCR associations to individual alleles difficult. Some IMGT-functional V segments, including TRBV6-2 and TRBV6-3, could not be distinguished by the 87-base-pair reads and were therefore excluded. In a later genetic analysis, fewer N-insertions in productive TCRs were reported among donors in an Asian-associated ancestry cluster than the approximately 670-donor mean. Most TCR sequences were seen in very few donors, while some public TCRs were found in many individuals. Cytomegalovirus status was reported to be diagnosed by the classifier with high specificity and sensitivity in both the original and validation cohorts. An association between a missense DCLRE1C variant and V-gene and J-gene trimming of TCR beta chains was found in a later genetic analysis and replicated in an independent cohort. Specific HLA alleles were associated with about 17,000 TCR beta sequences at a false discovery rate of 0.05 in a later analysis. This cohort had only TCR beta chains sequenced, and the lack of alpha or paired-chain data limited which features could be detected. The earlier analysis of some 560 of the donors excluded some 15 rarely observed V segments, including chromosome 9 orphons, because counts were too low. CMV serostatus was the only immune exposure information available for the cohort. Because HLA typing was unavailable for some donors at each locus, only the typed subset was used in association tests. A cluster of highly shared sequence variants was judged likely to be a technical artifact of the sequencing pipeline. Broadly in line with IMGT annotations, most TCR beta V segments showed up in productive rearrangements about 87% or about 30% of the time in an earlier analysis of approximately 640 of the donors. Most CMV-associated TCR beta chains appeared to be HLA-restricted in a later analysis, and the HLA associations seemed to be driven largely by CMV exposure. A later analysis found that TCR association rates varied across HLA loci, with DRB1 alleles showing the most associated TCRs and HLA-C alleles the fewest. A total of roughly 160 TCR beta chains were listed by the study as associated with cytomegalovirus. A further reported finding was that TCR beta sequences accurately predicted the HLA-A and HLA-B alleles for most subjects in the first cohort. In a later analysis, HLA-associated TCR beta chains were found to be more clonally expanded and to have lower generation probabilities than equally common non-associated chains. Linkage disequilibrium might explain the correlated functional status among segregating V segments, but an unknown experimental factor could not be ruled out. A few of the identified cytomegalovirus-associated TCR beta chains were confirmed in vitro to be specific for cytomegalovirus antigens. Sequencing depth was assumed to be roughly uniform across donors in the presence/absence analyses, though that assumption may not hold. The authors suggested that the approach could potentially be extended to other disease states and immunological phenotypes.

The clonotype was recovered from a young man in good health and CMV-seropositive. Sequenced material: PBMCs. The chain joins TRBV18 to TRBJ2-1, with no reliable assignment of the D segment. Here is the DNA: TGTGCCAGCTCACCTCTTCTAGGCGGTGTGAATGAGCAGTTCTTC. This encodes CASSPLLGGVNEQFF.